The TCR beta chain described here comes from a study of spatial heterogeneity in lung cancer. This clonotype was seen repeatedly, ten times or more. Its antigen is unidentified. This CDR3 is built from 15 residues. The germline V gene has CDR1 DFQATT and CDR2 SNEGSKA (reference sequence). The ends were cut back, 5 bases at V and 3 bases at J, with 19 bases in the middle. Study-wide findings and caveats: How many expanded intratumoral alpha and beta TCRs were present tracked the tumor mutation count, which was a count of nonsynonymous mutations.

TCRdb reprocessed the 5' RACE reads with MiXCR, giving one entry per CDR3 protein. The sample has 23,000 or so distinct CDR3 sequences; roughly 6.7% are singletons. Time point of the sample: sample taken at primary tumor resection. This TCR was recovered from a male donor with early-stage non-small cell lung cancer. The chain combines TRBV20-1 with TRBJ1-2, with a tentative D call TRBD1 (6 bases). Specimen: lung tumor tissue, collected at surgery. The CDR3 sequence is CSAPQSGQPHYGYTF. CDR3 DNA sequence: TGCAGTGCTCCCCAGTCGGGACAACCGCACTATGGCTACACCTTC.